These 22 T cell receptor beta chains were sequenced from one sample in a study of blood T cell repertoires in COVID-19 (TCRdb year 2020). Libraries were built with the immunoSEQ multiplex PCR assay. In its TCRdb copy, this immuneACCESS table keeps in-frame sequences only and misses some clones. Where compared with another copy, unresolved V genes explain less than half of these, and the others have no known cause. The sample records 90,000 to 130,000 clones, approximately 82% of which are singletons. Roughly 3.8% of the sample rests with the top ten. Source material: peripheral blood. These receptors all come from an elderly woman with acute or convalescent COVID-19.

The rearrangement joins TRBV11-2 to TRBJ1-4; possibly TRBD1 for D (5 bases). Germline CDR1 is SGHAT and CDR2 is FQNNGV. Trimming took 1 base from V and 8 from J, leaving 14 bases between them. This CDR3 comprises 15 residues. In DNA form, the CDR3 reads TGTGCCAGCAGCTTAGCGGACACCCTGCGGGAAAAACTGTTTTTT. Translated: CASSLADTLREKLFF.

This clone has only a few counts. This rearrangement joins TRBV4-2 to TRBJ2-3; the D is unclear. The germline V and J ends were trimmed by 0 bases and 3 bases, with 7 bases remaining between them. Germline CDR1 is LGHNA and CDR2 is YNFKEQ. This CDR3 comprises 14 residues. The CDR3 DNA reads as TGTGCCAGCAGCCAAGAAGAGTCTACAGATACGCAGTATTTT. It is translated as CASSQEESTDTQYF.

The chain is built from TRBV7-8 and TRBJ1-2; tentatively, D is TRBD1 (5 bases). Germline V gives CDR1 SGHVS, CDR2 FQNEAQ. The CDR3 totals 14 residues. V lost 4 bases to trimming and J lost 2 bases, with 11 bases between them. This CDR3 is CASSSDSSNYGYTF. DNA for the CDR3: TGTGCCAGCAGCTCCGACAGTTCGAACTATGGCTACACCTTC.

The V call is TRBV7-9, the J call TRBJ1-3, with D perhaps matching TRBD1 (6 bases). Germline V gives CDR1 SEHNR, CDR2 FQNEAQ (reference sequence). V gave up 1 base and J gave up 4 bases, with 14 bases separating them. CDR3 length: 16 amino acids. CDR3 region: CASSLVRGFEGNTIYF. CDR3 sequence (DNA): TGTGCCAGCAGCTTAGTCAGGGGATTCGAAGGAAACACCATATATTTT.

This clone has ten or more counts. This chain connects TRBV11-2 to TRBJ1-5; no clear D. The V and J ends lost 5 bases and 7 bases respectively, with 9 bases between them. The length of the CDR3 is 12 residues. CDR1 is SGHAT and CDR2 is FQNNGV in the germline V gene. The DNA for the CDR3 is TGTGCCAGCAGCGTATCGGGACAGCCCCAGCATTTT. As protein: CASSVSGQPQHF.

The chain uses TRBV6-5 and TRBJ2-1; 8 bases map to TRBD2. CDR3 length: 15 amino acids. Germline CDR1 is MNHEY and CDR2 is SVGAGI. J lost 0 bases, V lost 5 bases, and 3 bases had no gene match. Written as DNA, the CDR3 is TGTGCCAGCAGTATAGCGGGGAGCTCCTACAATGAGCAGTTCTTC. Amino acid sequence: CASSIAGSSYNEQFF.

J is TRBJ2-7 and V is TRBV14; the D gene is possibly TRBD1 (5 bases). V lost 4 bases, J lost 5 bases, and 15 bases lay in between. CDR1 is SGHDN and CDR2 is FVKESK in the germline V gene. The CDR3 is 14 amino acids. The CDR3 sequence is CASSPTVAVNEQYF. Here the CDR3 DNA reads TGTGCCAGCAGCCCGACAGTAGCCGTTAACGAGCAGTACTTC.

The genes are TRBV6-1 and TRBJ1-3; the match to TRBD1 covers 7 bases. Trimming cost V 8 bases and J 2 bases; bases outside gene matches: 6. This CDR3 contains 14 residues. Germline lookup yields CDR1 MNHNS and CDR2 SASEGT. Here the CDR3 reads CASGADRAGNTIYF. As DNA, the CDR3 is TGTGCCAGCGGGGCCGACAGGGCTGGAAACACCATATATTTT.

The CDR3 loop is CASSLDPGVYDTQYF. CDR3 sequence (DNA): TGTGCCAGCAGCTTAGACCCGGGAGTTTATGATACGCAGTATTTT. The gene calls are TRBV7-9 and TRBJ2-3; tentative D call: TRBD2 (6 bases). V was cut by 1 base and J by 6 bases, with 14 bases left in between. The CDR3 spans 15 residues. Germline loops: CDR1 SEHNR, CDR2 FQNEAQ (reference sequence).

The rearrangement uses TRBV9 and TRBJ1-4; 7 positions agree with TRBD1. The V and J ends lost 4 bases and 5 bases, in that order; junction bases with no gene match: 11. Germline V gene data show CDR1 as SGDLS and CDR2 as YYNGEE. The CDR3 spans 16 residues. This CDR3 is CASSPRPGQRNEKLFF. The CDR3 DNA sequence: TGTGCCAGCAGCCCCCGGCCGGGACAGCGGAATGAAAAACTGTTTTTT.

This clone was seen a single time. Other DNA sequences of this sample code for an identical CDR3. V gene TRBV18 combines with J gene TRBJ2-7; D possibly corresponds to TRBD2 (5 bases). In germline, CDR1 is KGHSH, CDR2 LQKENI. This CDR3 region has 11 residues. V lost 6 bases and J 3 bases, leaving 6 bases between the germline ends. Written as DNA, the CDR3 is TGTGCCAGCTCCGAGGGCTACGAGCAGTACTTC. It encodes CASSEGYEQYF.

This chain connects TRBV24-1 to TRBJ1-1; a weak D match, TRBD1 (6 bases). With 1 base removed from V and 1 base from J, the gap between germline ends came to 9 bases. Looked up from germline, CDR1 is KGHDR and CDR2 is SFDVKD. The CDR3 extends over 15 amino acids. Here the CDR3 reads CATSDLGQRNTEAFF. The CDR3 DNA is TGTGCCACCAGTGATTTAGGACAGAGGAACACTGAAGCTTTCTTT.

The chain uses TRBV6-6 and TRBJ1-2; unclear D gene. The CDR3 runs 14 residues. V lost 6 bases to trimming and J lost 3 bases, with 14 bases between them. From germline, CDR1 is MNHNY and CDR2 SVGAGI (reference sequence). The CDR3 nucleotides are TGTGCCAGCAGGGCCACAGAGAGTTACTATGGCTACACCTTC. Translated, it gives CASRATESYYGYTF.

The chain uses TRBV6-5 and TRBJ2-4, with D possibly TRBD1 on 5 matching bases. Per the germline V gene, CDR1 is MNHEY and CDR2 is SVGAGI. Trimming removed 7 bases from V and 11 bases from J, with 18 bases in between. This CDR3 has 13 amino acids. This chain's CDR3 is CASTGHQQSFQYF. As DNA, the CDR3 is TGTGCCAGCACAGGACACCAACAGAGCTTTCAGTACTTC.

This chain uses TRBV7-9 with TRBJ1-6; D may be TRBD1 (5 bases). CDR1 and CDR2 from the germline V gene are SEHNR and FQNEAQ (reference sequence). Trimming cost V 5 bases and J 6 bases, with 20 bases left between them. The CDR3 is 17 amino acids. CDR3 in DNA: TGTGCCAGCAGCCCAGTCCCCGGCAGGGTGATTAATTCACCCCTCCACTTT. Amino acids: CASSPVPGRVINSPLHF.

V is TRBV2 and J is TRBJ2-5; 8 nucleotides align to TRBD1. Germline CDR1 SNHLY, CDR2 FYNNEI. The CDR3 is 13 amino acids. V dropped 10 bases and J dropped 5; count of bases not matched to a gene: 9. CDR3 sequence (DNA): TGTGCCAACAAGACAGGGGCCGGGGAGACCCAGTACTTC. Protein: CANKTGAGETQYF. Filled out from reference TRBV2 and TRBJ2-5, the complete variable domain reads EPEVTQTPSHQVTQMGQEVILRCVPISNHLYFYWYRQILGQKVEFLVSFYNNEISEKSEIFDDQFSVERPDGSNFTLKIRSTKLEDSAMYFCANKTGAGETQYFGPGTRLLVL.

This sequence joins TRBV10-3 and TRBJ1-1; TRBD1 matches 8 bases. The junction had 3 bases not matched to a gene; V was cut back by 0 bases and J by 0 bases. This CDR3 is built from 16 residues. Looked up from germline, CDR1 is ENHRY and CDR2 is SYGVKD. The CDR3 nucleotides read TGTGCCATCAGTGAGTCCCAGGGGGCTGTGAACACTGAAGCTTTCTTT. The encoded protein is CAISESQGAVNTEAFF.

The chain recombines TRBV19 with TRBJ1-3, with 7 nucleotides matching TRBD1. J lost 4 bases, V lost 7 bases, and 10 bases had no gene match. The CDR3 loop spans 15 amino acids. The germline V gene encodes CDR1 LNHDA and CDR2 SQIVND (reference sequence). CDR3 nucleotide sequence: TGTGCCAGTAACGGACAGGAAAACGGAGGAAACACCATATATTTT. Its translation: CASNGQENGGNTIYF.

The gene calls are TRBV11-2 and TRBJ2-1; 10 bases align to TRBD2. Trimming removed 6 bases from V and 5 bases from J; junction bases left unmatched: 10. In germline, CDR1 is SGHAT, CDR2 FQNNGV. CDR3 length equals 16 residues. For the CDR3, the DNA is TGTGCCAGCAGTTTTACTAGCGGGGAAGATGACAATGAGCAGTTCTTC. It specifies CASSFTSGEDDNEQFF. Full variable domain (rest looked up from reference TRBV11-2 and TRBJ2-1): EAGVAQSPRYKIIEKRQSVAFWCNPISGHATLYWYQQILGQGPKLLIQFQNNGVVDDSQLPKDRFSAERLKGVDSTLKIQPAKLEDSAVYLCASSFTSGEDDNEQFFGPGTRLTVL.

V and J are TRBV3-1 (or the pseudogene TRBV3-2) and TRBJ2-7; no firm D call. CDR3 length: 13 residues. Germline lookup yields CDR1 LGHDT and CDR2 YNNKEL (reference sequence). V gave up 8 bases and J gave up 3 bases, with 14 bases separating them. The CDR3 protein is CASAVAPIYEQYF. The CDR3 coding sequence is TGTGCCAGCGCCGTAGCCCCGATCTACGAGCAGTACTTC.

This clone was detected only a few times. The chain links TRBV4-1 to TRBJ1-1, with D possibly matching TRBD1 (6 bases). The V end was cut by 2 bases, the J end by 1 base, with 11 bases between. Per the germline V gene, CDR1 is MGHRA and CDR2 is YSYEKL. This CDR3 is built from 15 residues. The CDR3 DNA reads TGCGCCAGCAGCCAACTCGGACAGAAGAACACTGAAGCTTTCTTT. Encoded protein: CASSQLGQKNTEAFF.

This chain uses TRBV2 with TRBJ1-5, with D hard to call. Germline lookup yields CDR1 SNHLY and CDR2 FYNNEI. V gave up 6 bases and J gave up 5 bases, with 14 bases separating them. The CDR3 is 14 residues long. The DNA for the CDR3 is TGTGCCAGCAGGGCCCTAACGGAGGATCAGCCCCAGCATTTT. Its protein product is CASRALTEDQPQHF.